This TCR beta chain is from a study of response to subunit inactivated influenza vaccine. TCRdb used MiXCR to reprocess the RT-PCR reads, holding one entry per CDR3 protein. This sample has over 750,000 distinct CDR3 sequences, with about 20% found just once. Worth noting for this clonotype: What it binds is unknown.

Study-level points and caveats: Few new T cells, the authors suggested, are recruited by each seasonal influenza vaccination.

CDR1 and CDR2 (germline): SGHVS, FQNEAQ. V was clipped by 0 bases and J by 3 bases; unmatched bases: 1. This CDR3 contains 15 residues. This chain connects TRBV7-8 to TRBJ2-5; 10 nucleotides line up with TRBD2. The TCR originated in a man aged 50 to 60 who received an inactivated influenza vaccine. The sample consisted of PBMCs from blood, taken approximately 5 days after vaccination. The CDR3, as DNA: TGTGCCAGCAGCTTAGCTACTAGCGGGAAAGAGACCCAGTACTTC. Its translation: CASSLATSGKETQYF.